Below, 21 T cell receptor beta chains from the same sample are listed, as sequenced in a study of blood T cell repertoires in COVID-19. Only in-frame clones appear in the TCRdb table, and some are missing; sequencing was by immunoSEQ multiplex PCR. The profile covers approximately 77,000 clones, with 85% to 90% appearing a single time and about 4.8% taken by the ten largest. Sequencing was done on a sample of peripheral blood. All receptors derive from a man between 45 and 60 years old with active COVID-19.

This clone was recorded once. V and J are TRBV19 and TRBJ2-1; TRBD2 aligns across 9 bases. J was trimmed by 9 bases and V by 1 base; bases with no gene match: 25. The CDR3 sequence is 21 residues long. Germline CDR1 and CDR2: LNHDA and SQIVND (reference sequence). CDR3 protein: CASSIGLGGLAGPQAAGEQFF. The CDR3 bases are TGTGCCAGTAGTATAGGGTTGGGTGGGCTAGCGGGACCTCAGGCAGCGGGTGAGCAGTTCTTC.

J is TRBJ2-5 and V is TRBV3-1 (or the pseudogene TRBV3-2); TRBD2 aligns across 8 bases. This CDR3 is built from 14 residues. V lost 6 bases to trimming and J lost 4 bases; unmatched junction nucleotides: 7. The V gene's germline CDR1 is LGHDT and CDR2 YNNKEL (reference sequence). The CDR3 reads CASSSGGGRETQYF. CDR3 DNA sequence: TGTGCCAGCAGTTCCGGGGGGGGCAGAGAGACCCAGTACTTC.

The chain carries TRBV28 and TRBJ2-1, with D possibly being TRBD2 (5 bases). From germline, CDR1 is MDHEN and CDR2 SYDVKM. This CDR3 region has 15 residues. Trimming left V 7 bases short and J 5 bases short, with 18 bases between. CDR3 protein: CASTPPGRSHNEQFF. CDR3 coding DNA: TGTGCCAGCACGCCACCGGGGAGAAGCCACAATGAGCAGTTCTTC.

This clone has a handful of counts. This chain links TRBV30 with TRBJ2-7; 8 bases are shared with TRBD2. This CDR3 is built from 13 residues. The V and J ends lost 3 bases and 3 bases, in that order; junction bases with no gene match: 4. Germline V lookup: CDR1 GTSNPN, CDR2 SVGIG (reference sequence). The CDR3 coding sequence is TGTGCCTGGAGCCATAGCGGGAACTACGAGCAGTACTTC. Translation: CAWSHSGNYEQYF.

V gene TRBV29-1 combines with J gene TRBJ2-7; the match to TRBD2 covers 9 bases. Germline loops: CDR1 SQVTM, CDR2 ANQGSEA. Unmatched junction bases numbered 16, after V lost 4 bases and J lost 3 bases. The CDR3 has 17 amino acids. The CDR3, as DNA: TGCAGCGTTGGAGGGGGCCAAGGGACTAGCCGGAACTACGAGCAGTACTTC. It specifies CSVGGGQGTSRNYEQYF.

V and J are TRBV28 and TRBJ2-5, with 7 bases aligning to TRBD1. The junction had 6 bases not matched to a gene; V was cut back by 6 bases and J by 2 bases. There are 14 residues in the CDR3. CDR1 and CDR2 from the germline V gene are MDHEN and SYDVKM. The CDR3 is CASRSQGIQETQYF. CDR3 DNA sequence: TGTGCCAGCAGATCACAGGGGATTCAAGAGACCCAGTACTTC.

This clone was observed once. This sequence joins TRBV4-1 and TRBJ2-1; 9 bases align to TRBD2. The CDR3 totals 15 residues. The J segment lost 5 bases and the V segment lost 1 base, leaving 3 bases of the junction unmatched. The V gene's germline CDR1 is MGHRA and CDR2 YSYEKL. The CDR3 loop is CASSQVLAGNNEQFF. CDR3 coding DNA: TGCGCCAGCAGCCAAGTGCTAGCGGGAAACAATGAGCAGTTCTTC.

V and J are TRBV15 and TRBJ2-1, with D tentatively TRBD1 (6 bases). V lost 2 bases and J lost 5, with 10 bases in between. This CDR3 has 14 residues. CDR1 LNHNV and CDR2 YYDKDF come from the germline V gene (reference sequence). CDR3 nucleotide sequence: TGTGCCACCAGCAGAAACGACAGGAACAATGAGCAGTTCTTC. Protein product: CATSRNDRNNEQFF. Together with reference TRBV15 and TRBJ2-1, the CDR3 gives the full variable domain: DAMVIQNPRYQVTQFGKPVTLSCSQTLNHNVMYWYQQKSSQAPKLLFHYYDKDFNNEADTPDNFQSRRPNTSFCFLDIRSPGLGDTAMYLCATSRNDRNNEQFFGPGTRLTVL.

The V gene is TRBV24-1, the J gene TRBJ2-7; 11 positions agree with TRBD1. V dropped 7 bases and J dropped 6; count of bases not matched to a gene: 7. From germline, CDR1 is KGHDR and CDR2 SFDVKD. This CDR3 region has 14 residues. DNA of the CDR3: TGTGCCACCAGGGGACAGGGGGTTTCGGGCGAGCAGTACTTC. Encoded protein: CATRGQGVSGEQYF.

This clone was detected once. The chain carries TRBV7-8 and TRBJ1-1, with D unclear. CDR1 is SGHVS and CDR2 is FQNEAQ in the germline V gene. Trimming took off 2 bases at V and 1 base at J, with 17 bases between the two ends. This CDR3 comprises 17 residues. The chain's CDR3 is CASSLRLRASGNTEAFF. CDR3 in DNA: TGTGCCAGCAGCTTACGTTTGAGGGCGTCTGGGAACACTGAAGCTTTCTTT.

This chain links TRBV28 with TRBJ1-3; D may be TRBD1 (6 bases). Trimming removed 10 bases from V and 6 bases from J, with 19 bases in between. The CDR3 has 14 amino acids. CDR1 and CDR2 from the germline V gene are MDHEN and SYDVKM. The CDR3 region has the DNA TGTGCCACCCGAGGGGGGGGCATAGAAAACACCATATATTTT. Its translation: CATRGGGIENTIYF.

The J gene is TRBJ1-2, the V gene TRBV27; 11 nucleotides align to TRBD1. This CDR3 contains 13 residues. CDR1 and CDR2 (germline): MNHEY, SMNVEV (reference sequence). V gave up 5 bases and J gave up 7 bases; unmatched junction bases: 3. The CDR3 region has the DNA TGTGCCAGCAGTCAGGACAGGGGGCTTGGCTACACCTTC. Translating it yields CASSQDRGLGYTF.

V usage is TRBV7-2 and J usage is TRBJ2-1; 10 nucleotides match TRBD2. The germline gives CDR1 SGHTA, CDR2 FQGNSA. This CDR3 contains 15 residues. V trimming: 5 bases; J trimming: 8 bases; junction bases outside the gene matches: 9. CDR3 residues: CASSAQRGGFDEQFF. Here the CDR3 DNA reads TGTGCCAGCAGCGCCCAGCGGGGGGGCTTCGATGAGCAGTTCTTC.

This chain uses TRBV18 with TRBJ1-3, with a tentative D call TRBD1 (6 bases). The CDR3 runs 15 residues. Germline loops: CDR1 KGHSH, CDR2 LQKENI. Trimming removed 2 bases at V and 4 bases at J, with 12 bases between. The CDR3 loop is CASSPTGTNGNTIYF. Here the CDR3 DNA reads TGTGCCAGCTCACCAACAGGGACGAACGGAAACACCATATATTTT.

V gene TRBV28 combines with J gene TRBJ2-1; perhaps TRBD1 as D (6 bases). This CDR3 contains 19 residues. Trimming took 5 bases from V and 0 from J, leaving 23 bases between them. Germline CDR1 is MDHEN and CDR2 is SYDVKM. CDR3 loop: CASSTRTGLRLTSYNEQFF. The CDR3 coding sequence is TGTGCCAGCAGTACTCGAACAGGGCTAAGATTAACCTCCTACAATGAGCAGTTCTTC.

The J gene is TRBJ2-4, the V gene TRBV5-6, with 9 nucleotides matching TRBD2. Germline assignment: CDR1 SGHDT and CDR2 YYEEEE. The length of the CDR3 is 17 residues. V lost 3 bases to trimming and J lost 6 bases; unmatched junction nucleotides: 13. The CDR3 DNA is TGTGCCAGCAGCTCCACCCGGCTAGCGGGACCCGGAAACATTCAGTACTTC. It encodes CASSSTRLAGPGNIQYF.

The CDR3, as DNA: TGTGCCAGCAGCGTTAGGGACAACTCTAACTTAAAGGACTACACCTTC. Protein sequence: CASSVRDNSNLKDYTF. This chain joins TRBV9 and TRBJ1-2, with a tentative D call TRBD1 (6 bases). This CDR3 comprises 16 residues. V lost 2 bases, J lost 10 bases, and 24 bases lay in between. Germline CDR1 reads SGDLS; CDR2 reads YYNGEE.

This clone was seen only once. The V gene is TRBV12-3 or TRBV12-4, the J gene TRBJ1-3; no reliable D call. The V end was cut by 3 bases, the J end by 3 bases, with 3 bases between. The CDR3 contains 12 residues. The CDR3 is CASSFYGNTIYF. The CDR3 coding sequence is TGTGCCAGCAGTTTTTATGGAAACACCATATATTTT.

The chain carries TRBV7-3 and TRBJ1-6; TRBD1 aligns across 8 bases. The junction had 4 bases not matched to a gene; V was cut back by 2 bases and J by 7 bases. The CDR3 runs to 15 residues. The germline V gene encodes CDR1 SGHTA and CDR2 FQGTGA. The CDR3 sequence: CASSLGDRQNSPLHF. Written as DNA, the CDR3 is TGTGCCAGCAGCTTAGGGGACAGGCAAAATTCACCCCTCCACTTT.

The chain employs TRBV7-6 and TRBJ1-1; TRBD1 might be the D (6 bases). The CDR3 is 16 amino acids. Trimming took off 1 base at V and 4 bases at J, with 16 bases between the two ends. Germline-derived CDR1 and CDR2 are SGHVS and FNYEAQ. The CDR3 bases are TGTGCCAGCAGCTTAGGGACGACAGGCATCGCCACTGAAGCTTTCTTT. This encodes CASSLGTTGIATEAFF.

This clone was seen only once. The chain recombines TRBV6-1 with TRBJ2-1; D unclear. The CDR3 runs to 13 residues. The V gene's germline CDR1 is MNHNS and CDR2 SASEGT. The V end lost 2 bases, the J end lost 8 bases, and 10 bases lay between the germline ends. CDR3 sequence reads: CASSEKAGHEQFF. For the CDR3, the DNA is TGTGCCAGCAGTGAAAAAGCTGGGCATGAGCAGTTCTTC.